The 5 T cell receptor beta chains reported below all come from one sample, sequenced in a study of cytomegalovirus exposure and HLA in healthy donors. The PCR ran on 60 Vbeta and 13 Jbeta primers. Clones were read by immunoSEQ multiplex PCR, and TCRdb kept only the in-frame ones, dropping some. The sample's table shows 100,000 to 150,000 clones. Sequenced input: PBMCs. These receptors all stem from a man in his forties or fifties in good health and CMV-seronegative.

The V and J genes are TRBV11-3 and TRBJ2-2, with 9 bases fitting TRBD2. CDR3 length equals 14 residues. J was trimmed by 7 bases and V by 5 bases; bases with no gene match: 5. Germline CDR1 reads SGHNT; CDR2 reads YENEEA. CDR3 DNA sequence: TGTGCCAGCAGCGGACTAGCGAGGAACGGGGAGCTGTTTTTT. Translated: CASSGLARNGELFF. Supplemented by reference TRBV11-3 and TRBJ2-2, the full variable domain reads EAGVVQSPRYKIIEKKQPVAFWCNPISGHNTLYWYLQNLGQGPELLIRYENEEAVDDSQLPKDRFSAERLKGVDSTLKIQPAELGDSAVYLCASSGLARNGELFFGEGSRLTVL.

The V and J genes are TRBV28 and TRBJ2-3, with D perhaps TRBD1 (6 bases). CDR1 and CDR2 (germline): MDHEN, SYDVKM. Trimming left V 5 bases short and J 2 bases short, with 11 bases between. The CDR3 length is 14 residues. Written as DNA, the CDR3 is TGTGCCAGCAGTCCAGGACAGATCACAGATACGCAGTATTTT. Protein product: CASSPGQITDTQYF.

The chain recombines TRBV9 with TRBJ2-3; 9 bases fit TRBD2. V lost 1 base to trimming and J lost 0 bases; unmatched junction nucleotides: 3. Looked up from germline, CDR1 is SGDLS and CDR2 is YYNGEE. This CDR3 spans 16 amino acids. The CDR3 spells CASSVTLAGSTDTQYF. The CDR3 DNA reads TGTGCCAGCAGCGTAACCCTAGCGGGGAGCACAGATACGCAGTATTTT.

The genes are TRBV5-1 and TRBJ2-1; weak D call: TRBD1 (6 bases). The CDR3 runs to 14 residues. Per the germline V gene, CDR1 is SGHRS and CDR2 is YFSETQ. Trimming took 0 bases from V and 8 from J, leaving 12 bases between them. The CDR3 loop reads CASSLDRAMDEQFF. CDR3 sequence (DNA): TGCGCCAGCAGCTTGGACAGGGCCATGGATGAGCAGTTCTTC.

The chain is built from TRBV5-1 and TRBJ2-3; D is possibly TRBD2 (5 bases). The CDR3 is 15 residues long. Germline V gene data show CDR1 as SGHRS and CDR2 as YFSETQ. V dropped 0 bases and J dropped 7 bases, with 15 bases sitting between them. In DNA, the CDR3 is TGCGCCAGCAGCTTGGCGGGCGCGGGCCGAAATACGCAGTATTTT. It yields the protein CASSLAGAGRNTQYF.